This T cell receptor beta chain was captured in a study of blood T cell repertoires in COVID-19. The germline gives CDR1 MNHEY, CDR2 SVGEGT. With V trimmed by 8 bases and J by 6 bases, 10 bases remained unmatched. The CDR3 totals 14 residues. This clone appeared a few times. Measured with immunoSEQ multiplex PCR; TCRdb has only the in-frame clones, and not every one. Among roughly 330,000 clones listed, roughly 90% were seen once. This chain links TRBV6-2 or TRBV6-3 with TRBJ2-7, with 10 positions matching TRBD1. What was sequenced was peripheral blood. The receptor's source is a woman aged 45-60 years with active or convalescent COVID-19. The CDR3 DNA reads TGTGCCAGCCGCCCCCGGGACAGGGGAATCGAGCAGTACTTC. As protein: CASRPRDRGIEQYF.